This T cell receptor (beta chain) is from a study of CD8 T cells in ankylosing spondylitis. Whole-study results and caveats: Several of the motif variants were reported before in synovial fluid and blood from reactive arthritis. In peripheral blood, disease-linked CD8+ clones occurred at relatively low frequencies. Seemingly distinctive of ankylosing spondylitis blood was a TCR beta motif formed by eight highly homologous variants.

This clonotype was seen at least ten times. Its target is unknown. The CDR3 length is 16 residues. TCRdb reprocessed the 5' RACE reads via MiXCR and lists one record per CDR3 protein. The sample carries 210,000 or so distinct CDR3 sequences, 8.2% recorded once. The chain joins TRBV21-1 to TRBJ2-5; TRBD1, as called in the table, went unchecked against the DNA. TRBV21-1 is tagged as a pseudogene. Material: blood, either unsorted or a sorted T cell fraction (not recorded which). The origin of this receptor is a female donor with ankylosing spondylitis or in good health (not recorded which). This CDR3 is CASLSISRDAQGAQYF. The CDR3 DNA is TGTGCCAGCCTTTCCATATCCCGGGACGCTCAGGGGGCCCAGTACTTC.